This T cell receptor (beta chain) emerged from a study of cytomegalovirus exposure and HLA in healthy donors. 60 Vbeta and 13 Jbeta primers were used in PCR. Sequencing was performed with immunoSEQ multiplex PCR; in TCRdb, only in-frame clones are kept and a portion is missing. This repertoire shows 150,000 to 200,000 clones, around 68% found once; its top ten account for 2.5% to 3.5%. The J segment lost 5 bases and the V segment lost 2 bases, leaving 10 bases of the junction unmatched. This CDR3 is built from 16 residues. The germline CDR1 and CDR2 sequences are MNHEY and SMNVEV (reference sequence). General study findings and limits: Being productive about 87% or about 30% of the time was typical of most TCR beta V segments in an earlier analysis.

With respect to this clone: Its target is not known.

The sequencing sample was made of PBMCs. The TCR originated in a middle-aged woman in good health and CMV-seropositive. The chain uses TRBV27 and TRBJ2-5; 8 positions match TRBD1. The CDR3 is CASSLPPPGGLETQYF. The CDR3 DNA is TGTGCCAGCAGTTTACCCCCTCCAGGGGGCTTGGAGACCCAGTACTTC.